This TCR beta chain was recovered during a study of CD8 T cells in Susac syndrome. The wider study: Among sequenced Susac syndrome patients, about 6 had active disease and roughly eight were in remission.

Germline CDR1 and CDR2: ENHRY and SYGVKD. The CDR3 is made up of 14 amino acids. V was cut by 3 bases and J by 2 bases, with 11 bases left in between. This clonotype was observed once. CD8+ and CD4+ T cells from blood underwent TCR beta sequencing, which was carried out in a high-throughput format. Random hexamers were used to reverse transcribe an amount of 0.5 to 1 ug RNA. Each CDR3 protein is one row after TCRdb ran MiXCR on the immunoSEQ multiplex PCR reads. The data contain under 200,000 distinct CDR3 sequences, 91% of them singletons. The chain is built from TRBV10-3 and TRBJ2-7; a weak D match, TRBD1 (5 bases). This receptor was obtained from a human donor with Susac syndrome. Sequencing input: CD4+ T cells from PBMCs. CDR3 in amino acids: CAISDNRIPYEQYF. DNA for the CDR3: TGTGCCATCAGTGACAACAGGATTCCCTACGAGCAGTACTTC.